The clone carrying this T cell receptor (beta chain) occurred once. This CDR3 has 17 residues. The germline V and J ends were trimmed by 1 base and 4 bases, with 19 bases remaining between them. Germline CDR1 reads KGHDR; CDR2 reads SFDVKD. Methods used by the authors: Amplification of reference gene primers provided the estimated nucleated cell counts. TCRdb's table, derived via immunoSEQ multiplex PCR, lists solely in-frame clones and lacks some. Clonal size and the V and J genes are those of that table, whereas D and trimming came from the DNA. Of about 88,000 clones listed, approximately 86% are singletons. The data belong to a study of blood T cell repertoires in COVID-19. On the study more broadly: PBMCs, B-cell-depleted T cells, or T cells were the source of the cDNA or gDNA that made up the material.

This TCR was recovered from a male donor with acute or convalescent COVID-19. The rearrangement joins TRBV24-1 to TRBJ2-7; possibly TRBD2 for D (7 bases). Sequences were obtained from peripheral blood. Here the CDR3 reads CATSDFPGGGGRYEQYF. The CDR3 bases are TGTGCCACCAGTGATTTCCCCGGGGGCGGGGGACGGTACGAGCAGTACTTC.